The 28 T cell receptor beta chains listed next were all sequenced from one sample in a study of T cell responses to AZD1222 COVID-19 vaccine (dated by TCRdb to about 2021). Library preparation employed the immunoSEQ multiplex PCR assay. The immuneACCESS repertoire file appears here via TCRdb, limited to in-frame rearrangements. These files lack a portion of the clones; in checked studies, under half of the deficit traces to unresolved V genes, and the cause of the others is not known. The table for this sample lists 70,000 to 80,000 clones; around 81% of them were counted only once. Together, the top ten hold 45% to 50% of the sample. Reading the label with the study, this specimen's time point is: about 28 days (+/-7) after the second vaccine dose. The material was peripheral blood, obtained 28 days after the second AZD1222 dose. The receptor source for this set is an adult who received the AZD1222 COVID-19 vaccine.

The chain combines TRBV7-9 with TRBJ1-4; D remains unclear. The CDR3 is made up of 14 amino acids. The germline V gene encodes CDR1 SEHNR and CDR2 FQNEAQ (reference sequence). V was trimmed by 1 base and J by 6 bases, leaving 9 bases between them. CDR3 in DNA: TGTGCCAGCAGCTTAGGGGTTGCGGATGAAAAACTGTTTTTT. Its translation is CASSLGVADEKLFF. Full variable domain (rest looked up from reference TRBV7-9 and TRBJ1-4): DTGVSQNPRHKITKRGQNVTFRCDPISEHNRLYWYRQTLGQGPEFLTYFQNEAQLEKSRLLSDRFSAERPKGSFSTLEIQRTEQGDSAMYLCASSLGVADEKLFFGSGTQLSVL.

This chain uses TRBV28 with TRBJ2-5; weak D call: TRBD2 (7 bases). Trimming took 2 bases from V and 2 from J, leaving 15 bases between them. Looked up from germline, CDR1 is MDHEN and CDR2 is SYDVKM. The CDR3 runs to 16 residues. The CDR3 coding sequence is TGTGCCAGCAGTTTAGGTCGCGGGGGCTTACAAGAGACCCAGTACTTC. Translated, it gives CASSLGRGGLQETQYF.

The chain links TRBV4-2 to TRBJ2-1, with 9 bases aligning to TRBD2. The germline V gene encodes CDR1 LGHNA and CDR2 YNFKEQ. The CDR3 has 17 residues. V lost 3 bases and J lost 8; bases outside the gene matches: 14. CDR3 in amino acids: CASSQLVGTSTIDEQFF. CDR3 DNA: TGTGCCAGCAGCCAGTTAGTCGGGACTAGCACCATCGATGAGCAGTTCTTC.

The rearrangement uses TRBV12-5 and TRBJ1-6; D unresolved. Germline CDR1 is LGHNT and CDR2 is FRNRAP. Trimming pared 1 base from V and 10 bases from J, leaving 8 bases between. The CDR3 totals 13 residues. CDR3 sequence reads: CASGLEPGSPLHF. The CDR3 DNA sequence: TGTGCTAGTGGTTTGGAACCAGGATCACCCCTCCACTTT.

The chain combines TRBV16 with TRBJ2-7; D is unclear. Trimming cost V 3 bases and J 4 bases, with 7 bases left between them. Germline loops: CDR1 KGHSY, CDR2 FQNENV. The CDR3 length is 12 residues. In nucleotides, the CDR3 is TGTGCCAGCAGCCACGGAAAATACGAGCAGTACTTC. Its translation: CASSHGKYEQYF.

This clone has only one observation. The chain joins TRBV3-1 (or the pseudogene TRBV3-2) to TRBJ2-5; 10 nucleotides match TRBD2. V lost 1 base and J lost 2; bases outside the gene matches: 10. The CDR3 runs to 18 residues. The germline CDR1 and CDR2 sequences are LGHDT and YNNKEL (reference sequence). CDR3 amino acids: CASSQGPWTSGFQETQYF. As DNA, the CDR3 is TGTGCCAGCAGCCAAGGGCCTTGGACTAGCGGATTTCAAGAGACCCAGTACTTC.

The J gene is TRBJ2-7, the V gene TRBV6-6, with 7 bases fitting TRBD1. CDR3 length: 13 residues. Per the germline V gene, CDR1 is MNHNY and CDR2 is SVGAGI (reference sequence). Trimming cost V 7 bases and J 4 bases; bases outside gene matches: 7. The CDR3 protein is CASTLGTAYEQYF. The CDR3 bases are TGTGCCAGCACCCTCGGGACAGCTTACGAGCAGTACTTC.

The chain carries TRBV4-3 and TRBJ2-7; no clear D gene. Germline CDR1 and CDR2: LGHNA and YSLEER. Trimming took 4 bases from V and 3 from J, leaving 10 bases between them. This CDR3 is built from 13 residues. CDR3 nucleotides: TGCGCCAGCAGCCCTGAGGTCGGCTACGAGCAGTACTTC. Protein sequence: CASSPEVGYEQYF.

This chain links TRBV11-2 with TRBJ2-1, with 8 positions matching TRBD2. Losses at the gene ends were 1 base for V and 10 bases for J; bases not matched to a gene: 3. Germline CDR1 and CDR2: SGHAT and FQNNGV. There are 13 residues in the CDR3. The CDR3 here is CASSLAAGGEQFF. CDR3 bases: TGTGCCAGCAGCTTAGCGGCGGGGGGCGAGCAGTTCTTC. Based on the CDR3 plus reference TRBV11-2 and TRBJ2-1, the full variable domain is EAGVAQSPRYKIIEKRQSVAFWCNPISGHATLYWYQQILGQGPKLLIQFQNNGVVDDSQLPKDRFSAERLKGVDSTLKIQPAKLEDSAVYLCASSLAAGGEQFFGPGTRLTVL.

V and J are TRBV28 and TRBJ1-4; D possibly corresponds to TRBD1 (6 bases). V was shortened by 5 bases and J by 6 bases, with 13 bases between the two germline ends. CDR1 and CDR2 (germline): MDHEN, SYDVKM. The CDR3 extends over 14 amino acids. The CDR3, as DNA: TGTGCCAGCAGTGTCCTCGGGGGCGATGAAAAACTGTTTTTT. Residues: CASSVLGGDEKLFF. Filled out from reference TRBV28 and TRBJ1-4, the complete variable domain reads DVKVTQSSRYLVKRTGEKVFLECVQDMDHENMFWYRQDPGLGLRLIYFSYDVKMKEKGDIPEGYSVSREKKERFSLILESASTNQTSMYLCASSVLGGDEKLFFGSGTQLSVL.

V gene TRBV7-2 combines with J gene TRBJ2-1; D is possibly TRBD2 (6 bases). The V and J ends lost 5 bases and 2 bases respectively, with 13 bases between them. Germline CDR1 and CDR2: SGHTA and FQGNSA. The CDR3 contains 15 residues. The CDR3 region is CASSPRLDPYNEQFF. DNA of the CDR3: TGTGCCAGCAGCCCCCGACTAGATCCCTACAATGAGCAGTTCTTC.

The CDR3 DNA follows: TGTGCCAGCAGCGACCAAAACACCGGGGAGCTGTTTTTT. This sequence encodes CASSDQNTGELFF. The chain is built from TRBV9 and TRBJ2-2, with D unresolved. This CDR3 has 13 residues. Germline assignment: CDR1 SGDLS and CDR2 YYNGEE. V dropped 3 bases and J dropped 2 bases, with 5 bases sitting between them.

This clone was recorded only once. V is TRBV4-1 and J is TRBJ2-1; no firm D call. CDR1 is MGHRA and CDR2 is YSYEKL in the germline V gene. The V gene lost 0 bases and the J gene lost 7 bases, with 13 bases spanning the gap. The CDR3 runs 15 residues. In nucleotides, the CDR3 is TGCGCCAGCAGCCAAGACTTATTCACAGTTAATGAGCAGTTCTTC. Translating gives CASSQDLFTVNEQFF.

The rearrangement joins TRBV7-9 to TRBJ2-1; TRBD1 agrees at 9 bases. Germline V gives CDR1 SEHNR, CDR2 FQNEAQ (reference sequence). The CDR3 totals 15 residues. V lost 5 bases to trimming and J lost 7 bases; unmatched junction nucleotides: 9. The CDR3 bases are TGTGCCAGCAGCCCCCGACAGGGGGTGCGGAATGAGCAGTTCTTC. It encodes CASSPRQGVRNEQFF.

The CDR3 bases are TGTGCCAGCAGCTCAAGTTGGAGATTGAACACTGAAGCTTTCTTT. Residues: CASSSSWRLNTEAFF. V and J are TRBV2 and TRBJ1-1, with unresolved D. CDR3 size: 15 residues. Germline V lookup: CDR1 SNHLY, CDR2 FYNNEI. V was cut by 6 bases and J by 0 bases, with 14 bases left in between.

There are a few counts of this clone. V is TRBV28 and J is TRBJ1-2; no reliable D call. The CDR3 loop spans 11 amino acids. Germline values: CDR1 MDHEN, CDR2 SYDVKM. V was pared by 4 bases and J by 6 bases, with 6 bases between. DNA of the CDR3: TGTGCCAGCAGTTGGAGGAATGGCTACACCTTC. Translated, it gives CASSWRNGYTF.

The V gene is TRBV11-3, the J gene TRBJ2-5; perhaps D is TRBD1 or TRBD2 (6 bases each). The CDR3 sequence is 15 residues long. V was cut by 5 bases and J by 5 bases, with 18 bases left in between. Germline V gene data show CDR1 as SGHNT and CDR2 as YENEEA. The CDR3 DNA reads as TGTGCCAGCAGCCCAGGCGGGACTGGGGGCGAGACCCAGTACTTC. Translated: CASSPGGTGGETQYF.

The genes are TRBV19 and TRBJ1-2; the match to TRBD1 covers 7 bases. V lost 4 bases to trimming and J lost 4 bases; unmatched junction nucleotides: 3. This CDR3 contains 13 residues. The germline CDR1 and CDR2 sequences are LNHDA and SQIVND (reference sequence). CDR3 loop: CASSRGQSYGYTF. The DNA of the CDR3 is TGTGCCAGTAGTAGGGGACAGAGCTATGGCTACACCTTC.

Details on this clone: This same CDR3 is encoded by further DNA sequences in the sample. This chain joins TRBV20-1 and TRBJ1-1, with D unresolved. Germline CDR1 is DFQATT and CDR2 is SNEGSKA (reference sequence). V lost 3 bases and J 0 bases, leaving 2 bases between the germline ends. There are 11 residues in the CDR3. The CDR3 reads CSASMNTEAFF. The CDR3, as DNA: TGCAGTGCTAGCATGAACACTGAAGCTTTCTTT.

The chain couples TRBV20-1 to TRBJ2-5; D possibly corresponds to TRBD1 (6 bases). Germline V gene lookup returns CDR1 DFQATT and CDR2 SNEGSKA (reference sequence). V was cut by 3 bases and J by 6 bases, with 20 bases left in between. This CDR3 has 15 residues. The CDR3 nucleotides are TGCAGTGCTAGTGGGGGCGAGGGGTTTGGGAAGACCCAGTACTTC. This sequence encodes CSASGGEGFGKTQYF.

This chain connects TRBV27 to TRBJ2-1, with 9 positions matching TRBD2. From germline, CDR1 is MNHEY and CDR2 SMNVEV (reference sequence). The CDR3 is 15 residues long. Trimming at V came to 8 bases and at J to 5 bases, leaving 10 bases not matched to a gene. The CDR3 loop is CASGYSGSIDNEQFF. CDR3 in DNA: TGTGCCAGCGGGTATAGCGGGAGTATCGACAATGAGCAGTTCTTC.

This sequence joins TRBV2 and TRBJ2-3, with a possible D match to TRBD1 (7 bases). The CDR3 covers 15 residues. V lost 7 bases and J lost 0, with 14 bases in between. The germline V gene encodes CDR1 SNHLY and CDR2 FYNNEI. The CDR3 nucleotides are TGTGCCAGCAACCAACAGGGGACTAGCACAGATACGCAGTATTTT. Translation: CASNQQGTSTDTQYF.

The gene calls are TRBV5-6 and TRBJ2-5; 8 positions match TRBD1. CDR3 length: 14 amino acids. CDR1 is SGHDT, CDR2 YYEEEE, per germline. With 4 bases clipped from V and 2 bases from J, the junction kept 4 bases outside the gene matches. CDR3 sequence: CASSEDREQETQYF. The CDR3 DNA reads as TGTGCCAGCAGCGAGGACAGGGAACAAGAGACCCAGTACTTC.

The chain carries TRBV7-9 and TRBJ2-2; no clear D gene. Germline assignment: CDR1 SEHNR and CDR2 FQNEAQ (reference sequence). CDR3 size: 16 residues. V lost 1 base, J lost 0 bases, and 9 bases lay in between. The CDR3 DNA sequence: TGTGCCAGCAGCTTAGTCGCAGCCGCGAACACCGGGGAGCTGTTTTTT. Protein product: CASSLVAAANTGELFF.

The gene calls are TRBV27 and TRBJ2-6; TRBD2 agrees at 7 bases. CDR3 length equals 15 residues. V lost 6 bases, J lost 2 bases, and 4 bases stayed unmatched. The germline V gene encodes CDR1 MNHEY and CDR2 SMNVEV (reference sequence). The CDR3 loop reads CASSVGGTGANVLTF. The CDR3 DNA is TGTGCCAGCAGCGTGGGGGGGACTGGGGCCAACGTCCTGACTTTC. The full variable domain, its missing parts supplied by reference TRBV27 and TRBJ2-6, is EAQVTQNPRYLITVTGKKLTVTCSQNMNHEYMSWYRQDPGLGLRQIYYSMNVEVTDKGDVPEGYKVSRKEKRNFPLILESPSPNQTSLYFCASSVGGTGANVLTFGAGSRLTVL.

CDR3 in DNA: TGTGCCAGCAGTGCTCTGACAGGGCCTGACACCGGGGAGCTGTTTTTT. Protein product: CASSALTGPDTGELFF. This rearrangement joins TRBV6-4 to TRBJ2-2; 7 positions agree with TRBD1. The germline gives CDR1 MRHNA, CDR2 SNTAGT. The CDR3 sequence is 16 residues long. Losses at the gene ends were 4 bases for V and 3 bases for J; bases not matched to a gene: 8.

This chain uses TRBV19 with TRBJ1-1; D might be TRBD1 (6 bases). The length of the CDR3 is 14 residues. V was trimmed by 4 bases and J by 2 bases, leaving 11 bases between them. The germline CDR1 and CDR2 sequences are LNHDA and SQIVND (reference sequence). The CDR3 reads CASSTAGVNTEAFF. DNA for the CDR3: TGTGCCAGTAGTACTGCAGGGGTTAACACTGAAGCTTTCTTT.

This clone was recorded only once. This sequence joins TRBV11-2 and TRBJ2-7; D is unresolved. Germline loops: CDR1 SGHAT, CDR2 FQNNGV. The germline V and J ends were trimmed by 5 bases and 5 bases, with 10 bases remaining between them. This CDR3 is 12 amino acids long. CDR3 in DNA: TGTGCCAGCAGCCTTTTTACGAACGAGCAGTACTTC. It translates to CASSLFTNEQYF.